The text below deals with one T cell receptor (beta chain). The sample comes from a study of blood T cell repertoires in COVID-19. The wider study: COVID-19 samples collected from the United States, Italy and Spain covered acute and convalescent phases. T cells, B-cell-depleted T cells, or PBMCs provided the cDNA or gDNA that served as material.

Deletions cut 2 bases from V and 5 bases from J, with 13 bases between. Germline V gene lookup returns CDR1 SGHRS and CDR2 YFSETQ. The CDR3 has 15 residues. This table comes from immunoSEQ multiplex PCR, and its TCRdb copy is limited to in-frame clones, with some not included. Of about 250,000 clones in the sample, roughly 86% were seen once. The V and J genes are TRBV5-1 and TRBJ1-4, with D perhaps matching TRBD1 (6 bases). The sequence was obtained from a woman aged 25-40 years with acute or convalescent COVID-19. Sequencing was carried out using peripheral blood. The CDR3 protein is CASSFDTGLNEKLFF. In nucleotides, the CDR3 is TGCGCCAGCAGCTTCGATACAGGGCTAAATGAAAAACTGTTTTTT.